Given below is one TCR beta chain in context. V lost 3 bases and J lost 4; bases outside the gene matches: 14. The CDR3 contains 18 residues. This sample is part of a study of blood T cell repertoires in COVID-19. Study as a whole: Italy, Spain and the United States were the sources of the convalescent and acute COVID-19 samples. In each case, the material was cDNA or gDNA derived from T cells, B-cell-depleted T cells, or PBMCs.

Per the study methods: Estimation of nucleated cell counts was performed using reference gene primer amplification. Some clones are missing from TCRdb's copy, which holds only in-frame ones; the method was immunoSEQ multiplex PCR. For V, J and clone size, that table is used; D and trimming come from the DNA. The sample lists approximately 150,000 clones, around 80% occurring once. Those who participated ranged in age from roughly 18 to 89 years and resided in around 22 US areas. Sequenced: PBMCs or T cells enriched from blood (not recorded which). The chain is built from TRBV23-1 and TRBJ2-4; 8 nucleotides line up with TRBD1. TRBV23-1 is sorted into the ORF group, with uncertain function. The sequence derives from a middle-aged man with acute COVID-19. The CDR3 region is CASSHPRGQGGSKNIQYF. CDR3 DNA sequence: TGCGCCAGCAGTCACCCCCGAGGACAGGGAGGATCGAAAAACATTCAGTACTTC.